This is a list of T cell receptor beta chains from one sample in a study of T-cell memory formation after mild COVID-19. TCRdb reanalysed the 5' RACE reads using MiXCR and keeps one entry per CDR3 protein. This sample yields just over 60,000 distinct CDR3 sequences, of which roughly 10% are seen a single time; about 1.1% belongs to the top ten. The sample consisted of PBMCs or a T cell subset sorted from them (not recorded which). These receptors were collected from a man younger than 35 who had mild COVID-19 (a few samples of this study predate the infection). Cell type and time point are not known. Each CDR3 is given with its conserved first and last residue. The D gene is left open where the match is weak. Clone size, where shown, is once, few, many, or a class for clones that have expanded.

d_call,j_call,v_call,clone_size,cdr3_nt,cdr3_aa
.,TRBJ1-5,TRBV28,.,TGTGCCAGCAGTTCCGGGGGCAATCAGCCCCAGCATTTT,CASSSGGNQPQHF
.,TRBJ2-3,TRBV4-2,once,TGTGCCAGCAGCCGGGAGGCTAGCGTAAGCACAGATACGCAGTATTTT,CASSREASVSTDTQYF
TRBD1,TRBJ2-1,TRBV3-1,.,TGTGCCAGCAGCCAAACGGCTCCGGGACAGGGGACGTTCTTC,CASSQTAPGQGTFF
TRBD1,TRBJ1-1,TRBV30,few,TGTGCCTGGGACAGGGGGCTGAACACTGAAGCTTTCTTT,CAWDRGLNTEAFF
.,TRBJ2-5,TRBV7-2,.,TGTGCCAGCAGCTTAGCAAGGACCCAAGAGACCCAGTACTTC,CASSLARTQETQYF
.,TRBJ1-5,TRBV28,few,TGTGCCAGCAGCCTCCCCCGTTGGGGCAATCAGCCCCAGCATTTT,CASSLPRWGNQPQHF
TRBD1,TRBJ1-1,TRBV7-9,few,TGTGCCAGCAGCCTTGGGACAGCCCAAAAAGCTTTCTTT,CASSLGTAQKAFF
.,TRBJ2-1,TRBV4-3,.,TGCGCCAGCAGCCAAGAAGTTTGGAGTGAGCAGTTCTTC,CASSQEVWSEQFF
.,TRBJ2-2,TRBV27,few,TGTGCCAGCAGTACAGGCGGACGGGTTCTTTGGTCCGGGGAGCTGTTTTTT,CASSTGGRVLWSGELFF
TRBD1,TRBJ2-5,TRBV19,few,TGTGCCAGTAGGGGGACAGCACAAGAGACCCAGTACTTC,CASRGTAQETQYF
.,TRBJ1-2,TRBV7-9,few,TGTGCCAGCAGCCCTCGCGCAGTGGGTTATGGCTACACCTTC,CASSPRAVGYGYTF
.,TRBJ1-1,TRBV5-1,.,TGCGCCAGCAGCTTTCGGGGAATAGGTACTGAAGCTTTCTTT,CASSFRGIGTEAFF
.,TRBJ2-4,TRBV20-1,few,TGCAGTTCCGGGGCCCTAGCCAAAAACATTCAGTACTTC,CSSGALAKNIQYF
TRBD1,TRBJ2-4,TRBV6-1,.,TGTGCCAGCAGTGTGGGGACAGGGATTGCCAAAAACATTCAGTACTTC,CASSVGTGIAKNIQYF
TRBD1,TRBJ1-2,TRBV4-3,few,TGCGCCAGCAGCCAAAACCGGGACAGGGGAATCATCACCTTC,CASSQNRDRGIITF
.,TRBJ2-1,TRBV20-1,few,TGCAGTGCTAGAGATCCACCCAGCTCCTACAATGAGCAGTTCTTC,CSARDPPSSYNEQFF
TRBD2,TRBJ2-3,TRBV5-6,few,TGTGCCAGCAGCTCGGCGAGCGGGGGCACAGATACGCAGTATTTT,CASSSASGGTDTQYF
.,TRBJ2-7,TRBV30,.,TGTGCCTGGAGTGGACCGGCCGCAAGGGACGAGCAGTACTTC,CAWSGPAARDEQYF
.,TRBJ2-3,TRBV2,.,TGTGCCAGCAGTGGAGGGGGGAGCACAGATACGCAGTATTTT,CASSGGGSTDTQYF
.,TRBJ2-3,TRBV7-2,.,TGTGCCAGCAGCCCAGGAGTCTTGGGTGCAGATACGCAGTATTTT,CASSPGVLGADTQYF